The clone carrying this T cell receptor beta chain has ten or more counts. TCRdb re-called the reads through MiXCR, storing one row per CDR3 protein. The sample includes approximately 150,000 distinct CDR3 sequences, roughly 6% of them seen just once. This entry belongs to a study of T cell repertoires in cytomegalovirus infection. From germline, CDR1 is SGHTA and CDR2 FQGNSA. The CDR3 contains 16 residues. V dropped 5 bases and J dropped 9; count of bases not matched to a gene: 13. Sequencing was performed on PBMCs. The chain is built from TRBV7-2 and TRBJ2-4; 10 bases align to TRBD2. This receptor was identified in a human donor in good health (CMV status not recorded). Some clones in this sample may be carry-over from other donors' samples. CDR3 sequence reads: CASSPPTSGSRGIQYF. The CDR3 DNA reads as TGTGCCAGCAGCCCCCCGACTAGCGGGTCCAGAGGCATTCAGTACTTC. The full variable domain, rest sourced from reference TRBV7-2 and TRBJ2-4, is GAGVSQSPSNKVTEKGKDVELRCDPISGHTALYWYRQSLGQGLEFLIYFQGNSAPDKSGLPSDRFSAERTGGSVSTLTIQRTQQEDSAVYLCASSPPTSGSRGIQYFGAGTRLSVL.